The 2 T cell receptor beta chains listed next were all sequenced from one sample in a study of cytomegalovirus exposure and HLA in healthy donors. The PCR ran on 60 Vbeta and 13 Jbeta primers. Here immunoSEQ multiplex PCR was the method, and the copy in TCRdb shows in-frame clones only, minus some. The sample includes roughly 180,000 clones, roughly three quarters seen only once; the top ten take around 2.3%. The source material was PBMCs. These receptor sequences come from a woman between 25 and 40 years old in good health and CMV-seropositive.

The chain links TRBV6-5 to TRBJ2-5, with 7 bases identical to TRBD1. J lost 4 bases, V lost 4 bases, and 3 bases had no gene match. From germline, CDR1 is MNHEY and CDR2 SVGAGI. CDR3 length equals 13 residues. The CDR3 region is CASSLTGRETQYF. CDR3 sequence (DNA): TGTGCCAGCAGTTTGACAGGGAGAGAGACCCAGTACTTC.

V is TRBV7-9 and J is TRBJ2-1, with 9 bases lining up with TRBD1. Losses at the gene ends were 5 bases for V and 4 bases for J; bases not matched to a gene: 6. The germline CDR1 and CDR2 sequences are SEHNR and FQNEAQ (reference sequence). The CDR3 spans 15 residues. CDR3 residues: CASSPRDRAYNEQFF. In DNA form, the CDR3 reads TGTGCCAGCAGCCCCCGGGACAGGGCTTACAATGAGCAGTTCTTC.